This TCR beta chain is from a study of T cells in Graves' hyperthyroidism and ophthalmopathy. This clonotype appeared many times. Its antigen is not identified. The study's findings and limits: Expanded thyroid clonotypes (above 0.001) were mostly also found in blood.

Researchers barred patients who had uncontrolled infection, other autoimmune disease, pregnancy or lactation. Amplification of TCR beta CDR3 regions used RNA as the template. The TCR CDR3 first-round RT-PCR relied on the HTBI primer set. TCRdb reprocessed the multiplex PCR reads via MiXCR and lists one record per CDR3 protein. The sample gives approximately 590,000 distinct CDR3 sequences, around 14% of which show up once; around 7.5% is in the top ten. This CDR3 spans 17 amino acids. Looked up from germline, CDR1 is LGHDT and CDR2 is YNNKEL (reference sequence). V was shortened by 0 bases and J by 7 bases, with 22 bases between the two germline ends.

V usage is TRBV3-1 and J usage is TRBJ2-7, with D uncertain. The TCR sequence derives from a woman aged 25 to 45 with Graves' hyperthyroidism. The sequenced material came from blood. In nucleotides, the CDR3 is TGTGCCAGCAGCCAAGATTGGTCTCAACCCACCCGGACGGAGCAGTACTTC. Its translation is CASSQDWSQPTRTEQYF.